This T cell receptor beta chain is from a study of beta chain features in type 1 diabetes. Study-wide points: In all four CD4+ subsets, TCRB CDR3 length was significantly, moderately reduced in type 1 diabetes. Junctions at VDJ sites from type 1 diabetes patients had fewer insertions and more deletions.

What was sequenced were expressed TCRB transcripts, since all of the isolated RNA had been reverse transcribed. Method: immunoSEQ multiplex PCR; TCRdb's copy keeps in-frame clones and lacks some. The sample lists around 260,000 clones; around 25% were seen once. This CDR3 contains 15 residues. From germline, CDR1 is SGDLS and CDR2 YYNGEE. V was pared by 3 bases and J by 3 bases, with 7 bases of the junction left unmatched. About this clone: No antigen is known for it.

The chain employs TRBV9 and TRBJ2-7; 9 nucleotides line up with TRBD2. Sequences were obtained from naive CD4+ T cells from blood. This receptor was obtained from a woman in her 30s with type 1 diabetes. In DNA, the CDR3 is TGTGCCAGCAGCGATAGCGGGAGTAAAATCTACGAGCAGTACTTC. It yields the protein CASSDSGSKIYEQYF. The full variable domain, its missing parts supplied by reference TRBV9 and TRBJ2-7, is DSGVTQTPKHLITATGQRVTLRCSPRSGDLSVYWYQQSLDQGLQFLIQYYNGEERAKGNILERFSAQQFPDLHSELNLSSLELGDSALYFCASSDSGSKIYEQYFGPGTRLTVT.